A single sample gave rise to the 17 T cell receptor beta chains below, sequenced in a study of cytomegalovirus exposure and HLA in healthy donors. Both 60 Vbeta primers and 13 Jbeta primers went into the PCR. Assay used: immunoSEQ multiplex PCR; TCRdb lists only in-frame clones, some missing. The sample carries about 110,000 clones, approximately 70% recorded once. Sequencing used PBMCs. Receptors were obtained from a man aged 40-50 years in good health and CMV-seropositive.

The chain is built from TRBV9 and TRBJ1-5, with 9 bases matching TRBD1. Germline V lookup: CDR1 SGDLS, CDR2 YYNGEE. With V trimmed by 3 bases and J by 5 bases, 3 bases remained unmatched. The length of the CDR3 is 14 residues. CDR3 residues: CASSAGTGHQPQHF. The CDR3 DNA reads TGTGCCAGCAGCGCCGGGACAGGGCATCAGCCCCAGCATTTT.

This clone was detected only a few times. The CDR3 nucleotides are TGCGCCAGCAGCTTGGTGGCAGCAACTAATGAAAAACTGTTTTTT. Protein product: CASSLVAATNEKLFF. This chain joins TRBV5-1 and TRBJ1-4; no reliable D call. The length of the CDR3 is 15 residues. V was pared by 0 bases and J by 0 bases, with 6 bases between. Germline lookup yields CDR1 SGHRS and CDR2 YFSETQ.

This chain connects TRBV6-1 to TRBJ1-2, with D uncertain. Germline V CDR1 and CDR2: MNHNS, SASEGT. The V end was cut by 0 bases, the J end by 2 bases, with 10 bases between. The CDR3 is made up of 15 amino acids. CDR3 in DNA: TGTGCCAGCAGTGAAGCCGGGTGGAAGAACTATGGCTACACCTTC. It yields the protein CASSEAGWKNYGYTF.

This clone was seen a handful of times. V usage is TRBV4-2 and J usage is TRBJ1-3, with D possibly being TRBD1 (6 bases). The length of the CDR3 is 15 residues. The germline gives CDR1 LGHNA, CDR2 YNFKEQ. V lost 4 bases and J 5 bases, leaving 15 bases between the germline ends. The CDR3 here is CASSRDRDTRNTIYF. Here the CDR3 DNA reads TGTGCCAGCAGCCGAGATAGGGACACAAGAAACACCATATATTTT.

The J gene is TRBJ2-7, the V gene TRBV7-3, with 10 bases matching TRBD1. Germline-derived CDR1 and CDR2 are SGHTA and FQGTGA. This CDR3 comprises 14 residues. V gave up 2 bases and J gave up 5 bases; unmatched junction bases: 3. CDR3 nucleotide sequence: TGTGCCAGCAGCTTAGGGACAGGGGCGGACGAGCAGTACTTC. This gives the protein CASSLGTGADEQYF.

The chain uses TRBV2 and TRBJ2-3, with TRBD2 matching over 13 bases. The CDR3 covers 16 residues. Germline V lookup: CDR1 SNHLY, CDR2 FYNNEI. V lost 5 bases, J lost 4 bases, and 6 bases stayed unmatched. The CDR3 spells CASSPGLAGVADTQYF. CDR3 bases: TGTGCCAGCAGTCCCGGACTAGCGGGAGTGGCAGATACGCAGTATTTT.

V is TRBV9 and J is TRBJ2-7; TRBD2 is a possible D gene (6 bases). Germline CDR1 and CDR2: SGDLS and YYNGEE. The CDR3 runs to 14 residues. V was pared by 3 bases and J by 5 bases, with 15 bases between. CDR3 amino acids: CASSAPGGSHEQYF. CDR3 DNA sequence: TGTGCCAGCAGCGCTCCCGGAGGGTCCCACGAGCAGTACTTC. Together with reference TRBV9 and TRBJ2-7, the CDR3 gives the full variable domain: DSGVTQTPKHLITATGQRVTLRCSPRSGDLSVYWYQQSLDQGLQFLIQYYNGEERAKGNILERFSAQQFPDLHSELNLSSLELGDSALYFCASSAPGGSHEQYFGPGTRLTVT.

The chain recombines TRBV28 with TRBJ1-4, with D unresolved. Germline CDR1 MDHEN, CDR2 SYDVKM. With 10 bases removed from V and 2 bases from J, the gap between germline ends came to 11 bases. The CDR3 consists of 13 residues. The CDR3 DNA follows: TGTGCCACAAACGGGAGGACTAATGAAAAACTGTTTTTT. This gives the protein CATNGRTNEKLFF.

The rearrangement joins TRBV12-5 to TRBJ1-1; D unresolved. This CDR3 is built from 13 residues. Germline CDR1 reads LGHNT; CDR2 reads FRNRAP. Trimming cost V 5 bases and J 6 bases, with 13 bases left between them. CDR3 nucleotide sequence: TGTGCTAGTGGTGACTCTACGGGGTCTGAAGCTTTCTTT. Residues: CASGDSTGSEAFF.

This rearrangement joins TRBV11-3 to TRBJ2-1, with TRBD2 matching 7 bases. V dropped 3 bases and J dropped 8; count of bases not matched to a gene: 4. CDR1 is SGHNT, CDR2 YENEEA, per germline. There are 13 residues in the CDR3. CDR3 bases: TGTGCCAGCAGCTTTGGGGCGGGAGATGAGCAGTTCTTC. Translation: CASSFGAGDEQFF.

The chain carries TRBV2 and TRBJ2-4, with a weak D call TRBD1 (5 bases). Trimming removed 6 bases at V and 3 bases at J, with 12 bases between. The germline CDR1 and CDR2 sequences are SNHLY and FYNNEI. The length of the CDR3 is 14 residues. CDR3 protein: CASRTDESKNIQYF. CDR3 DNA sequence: TGTGCCAGCAGGACAGACGAAAGCAAAAACATTCAGTACTTC. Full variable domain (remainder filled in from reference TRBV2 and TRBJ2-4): EPEVTQTPSHQVTQMGQEVILRCVPISNHLYFYWYRQILGQKVEFLVSFYNNEISEKSEIFDDQFSVERPDGSNFTLKIRSTKLEDSAMYFCASRTDESKNIQYFGAGTRLSVL.

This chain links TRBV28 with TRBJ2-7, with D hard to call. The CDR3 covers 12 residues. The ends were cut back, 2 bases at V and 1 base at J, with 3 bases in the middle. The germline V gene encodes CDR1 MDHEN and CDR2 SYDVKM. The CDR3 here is CASSLQSYEQYF. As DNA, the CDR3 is TGTGCCAGCAGTTTACAGTCCTACGAGCAGTACTTC.

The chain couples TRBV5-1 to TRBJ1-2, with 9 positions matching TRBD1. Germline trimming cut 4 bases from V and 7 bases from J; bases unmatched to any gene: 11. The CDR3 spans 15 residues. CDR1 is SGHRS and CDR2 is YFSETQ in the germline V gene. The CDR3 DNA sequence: TGCGCCAGCAGCCCGATGGACAGGGGAACAAGTGGCTACACCTTC. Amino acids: CASSPMDRGTSGYTF.

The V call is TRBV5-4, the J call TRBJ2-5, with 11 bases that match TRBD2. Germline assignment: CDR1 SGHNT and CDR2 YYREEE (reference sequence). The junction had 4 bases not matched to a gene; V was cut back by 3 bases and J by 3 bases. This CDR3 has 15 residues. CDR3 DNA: TGTGCCAGCAGCTCTCCGGGACTAGCGGAAGAGACCCAGTACTTC. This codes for CASSSPGLAEETQYF.

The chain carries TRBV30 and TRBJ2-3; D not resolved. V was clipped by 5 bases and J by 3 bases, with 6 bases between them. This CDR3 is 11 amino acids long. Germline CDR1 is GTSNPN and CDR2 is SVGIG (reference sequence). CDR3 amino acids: CAWAVTDTQYF. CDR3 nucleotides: TGTGCCTGGGCAGTGACAGATACGCAGTATTTT.

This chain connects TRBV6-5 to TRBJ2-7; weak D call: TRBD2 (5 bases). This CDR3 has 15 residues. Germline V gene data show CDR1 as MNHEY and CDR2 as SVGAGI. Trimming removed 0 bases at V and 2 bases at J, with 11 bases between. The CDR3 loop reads CASSYSGLMAYEQYF. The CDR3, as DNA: TGTGCCAGCAGTTACTCCGGACTGATGGCCTACGAGCAGTACTTC.

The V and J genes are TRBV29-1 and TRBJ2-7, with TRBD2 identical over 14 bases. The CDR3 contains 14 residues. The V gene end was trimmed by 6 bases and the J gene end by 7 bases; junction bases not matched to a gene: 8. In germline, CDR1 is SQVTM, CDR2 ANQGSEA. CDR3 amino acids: CSVAGTSGSQEQYF. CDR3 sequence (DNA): TGCAGCGTCGCCGGGACTAGCGGGAGTCAAGAGCAGTACTTC.